Presented here are 15 T cell receptor beta chains from one specimen sequenced in a study of T cell responses to AZD1222 COVID-19 vaccine. Profiled with immunoSEQ multiplex PCR; TCRdb holds only in-frame clones, not every one. The sample lists 130,000 or so clones, under 95% occurring once. The sequences come from peripheral blood, collected on day 0 of AZD1222 vaccination. These receptors were taken from an adult in good health.

V gene TRBV5-1 combines with J gene TRBJ1-2, with 8 bases lining up with TRBD1. This CDR3 comprises 13 residues. Germline V gene sequence: CDR1 SGHRS, CDR2 YFSETQ. The J segment lost 2 bases and the V segment lost 4 bases, leaving 1 base of the junction unmatched. The CDR3 here is CASSGDRNYGYTF. CDR3 DNA: TGCGCCAGCAGCGGGGACAGGAACTATGGCTACACCTTC. Using reference TRBV5-1 and TRBJ1-2 for the parts outside the CDR3, the full variable domain is KAGVTQTPRYLIKTRGQQVTLSCSPISGHRSVSWYQQTPGQGLQFLFEYFSETQRNKGNFPGRFSGRQFSNSRSEMNVSTLELGDSALYLCASSGDRNYGYTFGSGTRLTVV.

This clone was picked up a small number of times. The DNA for the CDR3 is TGTGCCAGCAGTTACTCAGCAGGGCTGTGGGGCTACACCTTC. Its protein product is CASSYSAGLWGYTF. The chain couples TRBV6-5 to TRBJ1-2; tentative D call: TRBD1 (5 bases). The germline V gene has CDR1 MNHEY and CDR2 SVGAGI. The CDR3 runs 14 residues. V was pared by 0 bases and J by 8 bases, with 13 bases between.

The V gene is TRBV5-6, the J gene TRBJ2-7, with a weak D call TRBD1 (6 bases). CDR1 and CDR2 (germline): SGHDT, YYEEEE. V was shortened by 4 bases and J by 0 bases, with 8 bases between the two germline ends. CDR3 length equals 13 residues. The CDR3 sequence is CASSATGSYEQYF. The CDR3 DNA follows: TGTGCCAGCAGCGCGACAGGCTCCTACGAGCAGTACTTC.

CDR3: CASSVAPGLQNIQYF. CDR3 DNA sequence: TGTGCCAGCAGCGTAGCTCCCGGACTCCAAAACATTCAGTACTTC. The chain employs TRBV9 and TRBJ2-4; the D gene is possibly TRBD2 (5 bases). Between the trimmed V and J ends, which lost 0 bases and 5 bases, there was a span of 12 bases. This CDR3 has 15 residues. Germline CDR1 and CDR2: SGDLS and YYNGEE.

The genes are TRBV9 and TRBJ1-2, with a weak D call TRBD1 (5 bases). The CDR3 runs 16 residues. V gave up 5 bases and J gave up 3 bases, with 20 bases separating them. CDR1 SGDLS and CDR2 YYNGEE come from the germline V gene. The CDR3, as DNA: TGTGCCAGCAGTCTCACTGCGGGGGGGGAGTACTATGGCTACACCTTC. Protein product: CASSLTAGGEYYGYTF.

J is TRBJ1-1 and V is TRBV19; D remains unclear. V was clipped by 5 bases and J by 3 bases, with 10 bases between them. The CDR3 has 13 amino acids. In germline, CDR1 is LNHDA, CDR2 SQIVND (reference sequence). The CDR3 region is CASSPDRDTEAFF. The CDR3 DNA is TGTGCCAGTAGTCCCGACCGAGACACTGAAGCTTTCTTT.

The chain couples TRBV27 to TRBJ2-7, with TRBD2 matching 7 bases. CDR1 is MNHEY and CDR2 is SMNVEV in the germline V gene (reference sequence). With 1 base clipped from V and 6 bases from J, the junction kept 6 bases outside the gene matches. CDR3 length equals 14 residues. This CDR3 is CASSLYLAAPEQYF. The DNA for the CDR3 is TGTGCCAGCAGTTTATATCTAGCGGCGCCCGAGCAGTACTTC.

This sequence joins TRBV19 and TRBJ2-2, with D unresolved. CDR1 and CDR2 from the germline V gene are LNHDA and SQIVND (reference sequence). There are 12 residues in the CDR3. Trimming left V 8 bases short and J 3 bases short, with 7 bases between. The CDR3 coding sequence is TGTGCCAGTTCTTGGGACACCGGGGAGCTGTTTTTT. Translated: CASSWDTGELFF.

With respect to this clone: Other DNA variants within this sample encode the same CDR3. The genes are TRBV10-3 and TRBJ1-4, with unresolved D. Germline assignment: CDR1 ENHRY and CDR2 SYGVKD. The CDR3 loop spans 13 amino acids. Trimming stripped 10 bases from V and 6 bases from J, with 15 bases between. CDR3 loop: CATRLARDEKLFF. DNA for the CDR3: TGTGCCACCCGACTGGCCAGAGATGAAAAACTGTTTTTT.

V is TRBV5-1 and J is TRBJ2-5; TRBD2 aligns across 13 bases. Germline V gene data show CDR1 as SGHRS and CDR2 as YFSETQ. The CDR3 loop spans 15 amino acids. Unmatched junction bases numbered 2, after V lost 2 bases and J lost 4 bases. CDR3 amino acids: CASSFGLAGAETQYF. CDR3 DNA sequence: TGCGCCAGCAGCTTTGGACTAGCGGGGGCAGAGACCCAGTACTTC.

The gene calls are TRBV6-5 and TRBJ1-5; perhaps TRBD1 as D (6 bases). CDR1 is MNHEY and CDR2 is SVGAGI in the germline V gene. V lost 8 bases and J 4 bases, leaving 12 bases between the germline ends. The CDR3 is made up of 13 amino acids. CDR3 in amino acids: CASESRGNQPQHF. The CDR3, as DNA: TGTGCCAGCGAATCCAGGGGTAATCAGCCCCAGCATTTT.

The CDR3 here is CASSPNNFRGLSSGNTIYF. The CDR3 coding sequence is TGCGCCAGCAGCCCGAACAATTTTCGGGGCCTCTCTTCTGGAAACACCATATATTTT. V gene TRBV5-1 combines with J gene TRBJ1-3; weak D call: TRBD1 (5 bases). Trimming cost V 4 bases and J 1 base, with 24 bases left between them. Germline lookup yields CDR1 SGHRS and CDR2 YFSETQ. The CDR3 covers 19 residues.

The V gene is TRBV10-3, the J gene TRBJ1-5; maybe TRBD1 (5 bases). Germline loops: CDR1 ENHRY, CDR2 SYGVKD. The CDR3 covers 13 residues. V gave up 8 bases and J gave up 3 bases, with 11 bases separating them. In nucleotides, the CDR3 is TGTGCCATCGGTCAGGGACCCAATCAGCCCCAGCATTTT. It translates to CAIGQGPNQPQHF.

This chain uses TRBV20-1 with TRBJ1-1, with unresolved D. V was clipped by 2 bases and J by 2 bases, with 3 bases between them. CDR3 size: 11 residues. Germline-derived CDR1 and CDR2 are DFQATT and SNEGSKA (reference sequence). In DNA, the CDR3 is TGCAGTGCTAGACACAACACTGAAGCTTTCTTT. Its translation is CSARHNTEAFF.

The rearrangement joins TRBV7-3 to TRBJ1-6; a possible D gene is TRBD1 (5 bases). Trimming pared 7 bases from V and 9 bases from J, leaving 19 bases between. CDR3 length: 15 residues. Germline lookup yields CDR1 SGHTA and CDR2 FQGTGA. The CDR3 sequence: CASNYGRDSGSPLHF. CDR3 bases: TGTGCCAGCAACTACGGCAGGGATAGTGGTTCACCCCTCCACTTT. Full variable domain (missing parts from reference TRBV7-3 and TRBJ1-6): GAGVSQTPSNKVTEKGKYVELRCDPISGHTALYWYRQSLGQGPEFLIYFQGTGAADDSGLPNDRFFAVRPEGSVSTLKIQRTERGDSAVYLCASNYGRDSGSPLHFGNGTRLTVT.